Many counts were recorded for the clone carrying this TCR beta chain. Its matching antigen is unknown. Time point noted: sample taken at primary tumor resection. There were 75 or so donors, all of them untreated patients with early-stage non-small cell lung cancer. TCRdb independently ran MiXCR on the 5' RACE reads; one entry per CDR3 protein. The data show 11,000 to 15,000 distinct CDR3 sequences, about 4.8% seen once. The sample originates from a study of spatial heterogeneity in lung cancer. Looking at the study overall: The average appearance count of each unique TCR and UMI combination in raw reads was more than 8.5. The study, taken as a whole, reports: Expanded alpha and beta TCR counts within tumors tracked tumor mutation counts.

Germline CDR1 and CDR2: SGHTA and FQGTGA. Trimming shortened V by 5 bases and J by 2 bases, and 10 bases separated the two germline ends. The CDR3 consists of 14 residues. The TCR comes from a female donor with early-stage non-small cell lung cancer. Material: lung tumor tissue, obtained at surgery. The rearrangement uses TRBV7-3 and TRBJ2-1; no reliable D call. CDR3 sequence reads: CASSRPPPYNEQFF. The CDR3 region has the DNA TGTGCCAGCAGCCGTCCGCCTCCCTACAATGAGCAGTTCTTC.